This entry is about one T cell receptor beta chain. This sample is part of a study of blood T cell repertoires in COVID-19. Study-wide background: From T cells, B-cell-depleted T cells, or PBMCs came the material, which was cDNA or gDNA.

This table comes from immunoSEQ multiplex PCR, and its TCRdb copy is limited to in-frame clones, with some not included. Of under 150,000 clones in the sample, 81% were seen once. Trimming took off 3 bases at V and 7 bases at J, with 10 bases between the two ends. Germline V gene lookup returns CDR1 GTSNPN and CDR2 SVGIG (reference sequence). The CDR3 is made up of 13 amino acids. The rearrangement uses TRBV30 and TRBJ1-6; D possibly corresponds to TRBD1 (5 bases). The sequence was obtained from a man aged 50 to 60 with acute or convalescent COVID-19. The source material was peripheral blood. For the CDR3, the DNA is TGTGCCTGGAGGTCAGGGCCCAATTCACCCCTCCACTTT. This gives the protein CAWRSGPNSPLHF.